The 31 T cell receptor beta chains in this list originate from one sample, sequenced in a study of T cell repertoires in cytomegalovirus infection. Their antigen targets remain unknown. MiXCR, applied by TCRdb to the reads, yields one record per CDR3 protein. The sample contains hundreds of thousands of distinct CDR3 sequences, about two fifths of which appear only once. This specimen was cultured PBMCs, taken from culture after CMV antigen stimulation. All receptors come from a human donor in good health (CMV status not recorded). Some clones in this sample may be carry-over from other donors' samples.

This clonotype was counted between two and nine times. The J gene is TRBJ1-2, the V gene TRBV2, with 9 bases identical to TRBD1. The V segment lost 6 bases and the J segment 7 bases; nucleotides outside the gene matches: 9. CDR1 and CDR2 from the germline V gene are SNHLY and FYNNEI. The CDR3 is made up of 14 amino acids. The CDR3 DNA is TGTGCCAGCAGCTTAACCGGGACAGGGTTTGGCTACACCTTC. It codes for CASSLTGTGFGYTF.

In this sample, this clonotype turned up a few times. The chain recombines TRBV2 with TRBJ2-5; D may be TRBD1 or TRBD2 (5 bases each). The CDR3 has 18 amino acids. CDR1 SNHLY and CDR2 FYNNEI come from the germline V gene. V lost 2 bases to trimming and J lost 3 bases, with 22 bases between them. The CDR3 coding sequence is TGTGCCAGCAGTGAAAACCCCATGAGGGGCCCCCAGGAAGAGACCCAGTACTTC. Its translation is CASSENPMRGPQEETQYF. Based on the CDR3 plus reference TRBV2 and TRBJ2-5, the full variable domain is EPEVTQTPSHQVTQMGQEVILRCVPISNHLYFYWYRQILGQKVEFLVSFYNNEISEKSEIFDDQFSVERPDGSNFTLKIRSTKLEDSAMYFCASSENPMRGPQEETQYFGPGTRLLVL.

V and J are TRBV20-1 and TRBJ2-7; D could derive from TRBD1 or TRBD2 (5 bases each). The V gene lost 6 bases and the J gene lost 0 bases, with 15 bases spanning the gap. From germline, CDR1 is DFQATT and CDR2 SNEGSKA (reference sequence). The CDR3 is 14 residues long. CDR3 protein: CSARDRVNSYEQYF. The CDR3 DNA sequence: TGCAGTGCAAGGGACCGGGTAAACTCCTACGAGCAGTACTTC.

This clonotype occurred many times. The CDR3 protein is CASSLKWTGANVLTF. CDR3 in DNA: TGTGCCAGCAGCTTAAAATGGACGGGGGCCAACGTCCTGACTTTC. The genes are TRBV7-2 and TRBJ2-6; D unclear. Trimming left V 2 bases short and J 4 bases short, with 9 bases between. Germline V gene lookup returns CDR1 SGHTA and CDR2 FQGNSA. This CDR3 region has 15 residues.

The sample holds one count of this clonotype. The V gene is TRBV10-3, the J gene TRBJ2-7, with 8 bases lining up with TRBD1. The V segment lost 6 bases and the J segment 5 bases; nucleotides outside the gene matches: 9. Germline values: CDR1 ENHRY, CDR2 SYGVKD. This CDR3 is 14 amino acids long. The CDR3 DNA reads TGTGCCATCAGCGACGGACAGGGCAGGCACGAGCAGTACTTC. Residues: CAISDGQGRHEQYF.

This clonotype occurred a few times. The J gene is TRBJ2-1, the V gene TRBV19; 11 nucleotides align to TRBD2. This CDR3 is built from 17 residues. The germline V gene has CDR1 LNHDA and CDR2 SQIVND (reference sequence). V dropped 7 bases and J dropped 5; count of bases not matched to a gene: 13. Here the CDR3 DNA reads TGTGCCAGTAAGAGTAGATCGGGACTAGCGGTTAACAATGAGCAGTTCTTC. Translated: CASKSRSGLAVNNEQFF.

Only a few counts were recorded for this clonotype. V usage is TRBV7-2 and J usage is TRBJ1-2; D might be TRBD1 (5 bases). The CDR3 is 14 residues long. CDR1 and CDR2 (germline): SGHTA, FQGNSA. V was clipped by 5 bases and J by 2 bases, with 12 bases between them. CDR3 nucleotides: TGTGCCAGCAGCCAGCGGTGGGGGAACTATGGCTACACCTTC. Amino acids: CASSQRWGNYGYTF.

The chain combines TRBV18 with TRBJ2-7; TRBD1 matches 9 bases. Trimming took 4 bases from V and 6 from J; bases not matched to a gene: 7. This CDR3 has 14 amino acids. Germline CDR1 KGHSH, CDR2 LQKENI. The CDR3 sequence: CASSRDREVGEQYF. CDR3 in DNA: TGTGCCAGCTCACGGGACAGGGAAGTAGGCGAGCAGTACTTC. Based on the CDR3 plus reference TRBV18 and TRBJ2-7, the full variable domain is NAGVMQNPRHLVRRRGQEARLRCSPMKGHSHVYWYRQLPEEGLKFMVYLQKENIIDESGMPKERFSAEFPKEGPSILRIQQVVRGDSAAYFCASSRDREVGEQYFGPGTRLTVT.

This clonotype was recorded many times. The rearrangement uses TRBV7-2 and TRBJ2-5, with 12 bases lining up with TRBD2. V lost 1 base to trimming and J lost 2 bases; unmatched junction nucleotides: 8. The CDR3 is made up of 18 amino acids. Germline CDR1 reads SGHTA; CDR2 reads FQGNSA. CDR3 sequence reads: CASSLGGTSGSRQETQYF. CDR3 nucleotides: TGTGCCAGCAGCTTAGGGGGGACTAGCGGGTCCCGTCAAGAGACCCAGTACTTC.

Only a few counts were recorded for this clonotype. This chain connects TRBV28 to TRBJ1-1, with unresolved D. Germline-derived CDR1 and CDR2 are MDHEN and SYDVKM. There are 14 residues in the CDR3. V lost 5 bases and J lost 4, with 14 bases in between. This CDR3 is CASSRHGLGTEAFF. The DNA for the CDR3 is TGTGCCAGCAGTCGCCACGGATTGGGCACTGAAGCTTTCTTT.

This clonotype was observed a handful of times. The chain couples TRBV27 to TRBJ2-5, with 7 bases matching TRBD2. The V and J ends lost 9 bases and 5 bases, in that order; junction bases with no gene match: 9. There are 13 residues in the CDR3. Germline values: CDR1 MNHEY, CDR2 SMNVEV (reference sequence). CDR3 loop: CASGRLGGETQYF. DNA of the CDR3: TGTGCCAGTGGACGGTTGGGGGGGGAGACCCAGTACTTC.

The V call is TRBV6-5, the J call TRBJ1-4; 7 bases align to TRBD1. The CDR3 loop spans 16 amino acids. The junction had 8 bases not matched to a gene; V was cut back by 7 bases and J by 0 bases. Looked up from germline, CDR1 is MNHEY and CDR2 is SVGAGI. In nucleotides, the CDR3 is TGTGCCAGCATACTACAGGGGAGGGCAACTAATGAAAAACTGTTTTTT. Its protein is CASILQGRATNEKLFF.

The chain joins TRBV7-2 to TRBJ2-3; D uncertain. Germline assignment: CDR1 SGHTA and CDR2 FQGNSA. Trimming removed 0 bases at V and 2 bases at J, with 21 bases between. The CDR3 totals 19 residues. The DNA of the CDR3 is TGTGCCAGCAGCTTAGCGTCATCCCGGGTCTATTTATCCACAGATACGCAGTATTTT. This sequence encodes CASSLASSRVYLSTDTQYF. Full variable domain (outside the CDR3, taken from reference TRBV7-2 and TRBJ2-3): GAGVSQSPSNKVTEKGKDVELRCDPISGHTALYWYRQSLGQGLEFLIYFQGNSAPDKSGLPSDRFSAERTGGSVSTLTIQRTQQEDSAVYLCASSLASSRVYLSTDTQYFGPGTRLTVL.

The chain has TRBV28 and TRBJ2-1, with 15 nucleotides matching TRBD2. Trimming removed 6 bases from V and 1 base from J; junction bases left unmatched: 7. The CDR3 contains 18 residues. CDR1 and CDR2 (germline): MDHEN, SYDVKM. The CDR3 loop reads CASSSGTSGGWSYNEQFF. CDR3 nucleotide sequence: TGTGCCAGCAGCTCCGGGACTAGCGGGGGGTGGTCCTACAATGAGCAGTTCTTC.

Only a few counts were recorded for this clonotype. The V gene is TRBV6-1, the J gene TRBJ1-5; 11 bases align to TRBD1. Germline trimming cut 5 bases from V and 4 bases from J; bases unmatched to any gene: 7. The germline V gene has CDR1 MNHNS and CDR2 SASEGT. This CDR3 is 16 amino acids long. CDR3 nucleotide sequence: TGTGCCAGCAGTTCCATCGGACAGGGGGCTAATCAGCCCCAGCATTTT. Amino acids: CASSSIGQGANQPQHF.

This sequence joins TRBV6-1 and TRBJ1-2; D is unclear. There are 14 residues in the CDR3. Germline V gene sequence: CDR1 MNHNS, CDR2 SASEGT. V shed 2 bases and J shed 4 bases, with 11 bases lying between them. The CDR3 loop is CASSELGPGYGYTF. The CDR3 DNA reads TGTGCCAGCAGTGAATTAGGCCCAGGCTATGGCTACACCTTC.

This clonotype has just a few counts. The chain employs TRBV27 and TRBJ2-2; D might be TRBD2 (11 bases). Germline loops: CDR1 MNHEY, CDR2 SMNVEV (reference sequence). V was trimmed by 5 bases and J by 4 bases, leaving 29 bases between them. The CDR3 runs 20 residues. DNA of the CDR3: TGTGCCAGCAGTCCCCGGACAGGGGGAGGACTAGCGGGCCTCACCGGGGAGCTGTTTTTT. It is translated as CASSPRTGGGLAGLTGELFF.

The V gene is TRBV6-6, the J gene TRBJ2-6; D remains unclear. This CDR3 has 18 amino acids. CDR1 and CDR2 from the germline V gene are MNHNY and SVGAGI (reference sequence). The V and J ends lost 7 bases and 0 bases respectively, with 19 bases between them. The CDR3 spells CASIHAGLAGSGANVLTF. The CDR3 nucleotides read TGTGCCAGCATCCACGCAGGATTAGCAGGCTCTGGGGCCAACGTCCTGACTTTC.

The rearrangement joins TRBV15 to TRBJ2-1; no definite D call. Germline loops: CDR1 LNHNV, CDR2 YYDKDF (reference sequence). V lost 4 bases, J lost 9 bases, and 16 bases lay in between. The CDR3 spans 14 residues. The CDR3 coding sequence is TGTGCCACCAGCAATCCGACTTCTCTCGGTGAGCAGTTCTTC. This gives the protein CATSNPTSLGEQFF.

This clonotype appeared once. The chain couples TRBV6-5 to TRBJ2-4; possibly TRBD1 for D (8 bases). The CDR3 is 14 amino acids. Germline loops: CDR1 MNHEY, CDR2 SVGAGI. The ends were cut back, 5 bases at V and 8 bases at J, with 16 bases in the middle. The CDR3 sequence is CASSPGQGGDIQYF. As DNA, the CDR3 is TGTGCCAGCAGTCCCGGACAGGGAGGGGACATTCAGTACTTC.

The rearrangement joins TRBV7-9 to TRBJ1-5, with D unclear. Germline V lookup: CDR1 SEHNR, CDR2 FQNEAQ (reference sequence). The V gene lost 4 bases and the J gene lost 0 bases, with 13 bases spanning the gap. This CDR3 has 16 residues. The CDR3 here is CASSYGLAGSNQPQHF. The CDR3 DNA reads TGTGCCAGCAGCTACGGCCTGGCAGGTAGCAATCAGCCCCAGCATTTT.

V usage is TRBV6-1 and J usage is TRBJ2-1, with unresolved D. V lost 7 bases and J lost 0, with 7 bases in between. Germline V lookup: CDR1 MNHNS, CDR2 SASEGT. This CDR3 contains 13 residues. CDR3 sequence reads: CASMVSSYNEQFF. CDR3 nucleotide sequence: TGTGCCAGCATGGTGAGCTCCTACAATGAGCAGTTCTTC.

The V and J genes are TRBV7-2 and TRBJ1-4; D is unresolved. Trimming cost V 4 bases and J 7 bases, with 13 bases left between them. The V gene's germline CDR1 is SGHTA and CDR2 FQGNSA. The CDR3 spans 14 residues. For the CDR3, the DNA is TGTGCCAGCAGCTACCGGGCAGCGAGTGAAAAACTGTTTTTT. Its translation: CASSYRAASEKLFF.

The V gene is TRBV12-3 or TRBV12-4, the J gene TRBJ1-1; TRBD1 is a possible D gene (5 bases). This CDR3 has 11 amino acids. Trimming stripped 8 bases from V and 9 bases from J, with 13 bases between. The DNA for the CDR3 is TGTGCCAGCGGGGGGGGACTAAAAGCTTTCTTT. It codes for CASGGGLKAFF.

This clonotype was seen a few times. CDR3 nucleotide sequence: TGTGCCAGCAGCTTGGGACAGGTCGAGTTCTACGAGCAGTACTTC. Its protein is CASSLGQVEFYEQYF. The V call is TRBV7-2, the J call TRBJ2-7, with 8 bases matching TRBD1. V was clipped by 3 bases and J by 3 bases; unmatched bases: 7. From germline, CDR1 is SGHTA and CDR2 FQGNSA. CDR3 size: 15 residues.

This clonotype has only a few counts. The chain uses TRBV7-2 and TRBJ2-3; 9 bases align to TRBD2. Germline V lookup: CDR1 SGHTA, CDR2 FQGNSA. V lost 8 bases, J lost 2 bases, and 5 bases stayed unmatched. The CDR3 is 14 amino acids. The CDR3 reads CASRSGGFTDTQYF. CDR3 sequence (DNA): TGTGCCAGCCGCAGCGGGGGGTTCACAGATACGCAGTATTTT.

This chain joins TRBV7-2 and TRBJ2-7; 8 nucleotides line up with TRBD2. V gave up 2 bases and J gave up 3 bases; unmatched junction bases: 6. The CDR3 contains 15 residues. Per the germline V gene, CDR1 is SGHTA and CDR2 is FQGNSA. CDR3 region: CASSLSAGEVYEQYF. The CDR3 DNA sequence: TGTGCCAGCAGCTTATCAGCGGGAGAGGTCTACGAGCAGTACTTC.

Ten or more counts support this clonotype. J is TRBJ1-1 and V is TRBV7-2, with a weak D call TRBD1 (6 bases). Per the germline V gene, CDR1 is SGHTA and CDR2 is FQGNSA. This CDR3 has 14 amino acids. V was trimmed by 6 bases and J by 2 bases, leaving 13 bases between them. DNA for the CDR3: TGTGCCAGCAGACCCGGGACACTTAACACTGAAGCTTTCTTT. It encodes CASRPGTLNTEAFF.

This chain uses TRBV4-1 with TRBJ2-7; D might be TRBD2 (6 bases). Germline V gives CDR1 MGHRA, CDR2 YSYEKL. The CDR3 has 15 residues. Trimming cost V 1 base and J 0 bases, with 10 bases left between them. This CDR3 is CASSQGDSVSYEQYF. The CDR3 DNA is TGCGCCAGCAGCCAAGGGGACTCGGTCTCCTACGAGCAGTACTTC.

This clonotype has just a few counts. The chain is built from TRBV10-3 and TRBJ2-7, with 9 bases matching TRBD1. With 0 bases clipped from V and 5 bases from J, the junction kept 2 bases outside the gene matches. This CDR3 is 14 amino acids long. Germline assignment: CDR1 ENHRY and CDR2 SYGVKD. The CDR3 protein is CAISESGQGDEQYF. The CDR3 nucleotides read TGTGCCATCAGTGAGTCGGGACAGGGCGACGAGCAGTACTTC.

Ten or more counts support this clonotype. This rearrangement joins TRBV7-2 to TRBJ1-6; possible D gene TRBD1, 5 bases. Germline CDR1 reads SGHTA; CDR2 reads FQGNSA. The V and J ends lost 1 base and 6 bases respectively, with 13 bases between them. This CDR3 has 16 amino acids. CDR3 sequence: CASSLGSGAGNSPLHF. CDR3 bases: TGTGCCAGCAGCTTAGGCTCCGGGGCGGGTAATTCACCCCTCCACTTT.